This entry features one T cell receptor beta chain sequence. As yet, its antigen is unknown. This specimen belongs to a study of shared clonotypes between healthy human individuals. Germline V gene sequence: CDR1 SGHRS, CDR2 YFSETQ. The CDR3 length is 13 residues. V shed 3 bases and J shed 3 bases, with 10 bases lying between them. Findings of the study overall: Generation of non-shared clonotypes was less probable than generation of clonotypes shared by all four donors. Shared across several donors were around 5% of the naive CD4 clonotypes. Naive subsets generally had larger estimated richness than memory subsets.

Produced via immunoSEQ multiplex PCR; TCRdb's table is partial and in-frame only. The sample shows approximately 110,000 clones, around two thirds of them seen only once. The CD8 memory sample joined CD45RO+ cells and CCR7-negative CD45RA+ cells. The TCR originated in a woman under 40 in good health. The specimen sequenced was memory CD8+ T cells sorted from blood. The subset here: CD45RO+ cells pooled with CCR7-negative TemRA cells. The rearrangement uses TRBV5-1 and TRBJ2-7; D gene ambiguous. The CDR3 region is CASSYLPDYEQYF. CDR3 DNA: TGCGCCAGCAGCTACCTGCCGGACTACGAGCAGTACTTC.